This paragraph reports one T cell receptor beta chain. Produced via immunoSEQ multiplex PCR; TCRdb's table is partial and in-frame only. The table shows some 220,000 clones, with around three quarters occurring only once. V shed 4 bases, J shed 4 bases, and the junction held 10 bases outside the gene matches. Germline lookup yields CDR1 LNHDA and CDR2 SQIVND (reference sequence). This CDR3 contains 17 residues. The sample is drawn from a study of blood T cell repertoires in COVID-19. On the study more broadly: In each case, the material was cDNA or gDNA derived from T cells, B-cell-depleted T cells, or PBMCs.

The sequenced material came from peripheral blood. The rearrangement links TRBV19 to TRBJ2-2; 9 nucleotides align to TRBD1. The origin of this receptor is a woman between 65 and 79 years old with acute or convalescent COVID-19. The CDR3 nucleotides are TGTGCCAGTAGTAATACCGGGACAGGGTTTGGCACCGGGGAGCTGTTTTTT. It is translated as CASSNTGTGFGTGELFF.